Listed below are T cell receptor beta chains from one sample, sequenced in a study of blood T cell repertoires in COVID-19. The method was immunoSEQ multiplex PCR; TCRdb's version includes in-frame clones alone and lacks a portion of them. The table has about 210,000 clones, approximately 89% seen once. The sequencing sample was made of peripheral blood. The receptors originated from a woman aged 40 to 50 with acute or convalescent COVID-19. Both conserved end residues are part of each CDR3. D genes are given only for firm matches. Not all rows give a size; the values are once, few, many and, for expanded clones, a class.

J gene: TRBJ1-5
clone size: -
D gene: -
V gene: TRBV19
CDR3 DNA: TGTGCCAGTACCTTGACTGGAGATTATAGCAATCAGCCCCAGCATTTT
CDR3 protein: CASTLTGDYSNQPQHF

J gene: TRBJ2-3
clone size: -
D gene: TRBD1
V gene: TRBV12-5
CDR3 DNA: TGTGCTAGTGCCGGACAGGGAACAGATACGCAGTATTTT
CDR3 protein: CASAGQGTDTQYF

J gene: TRBJ1-1
clone size: few
D gene: TRBD1
V gene: TRBV29-1
CDR3 DNA: TGCAGCGTCTCGCCGGACAGGGGGACCACTGAAGCTTTCTTT
CDR3 protein: CSVSPDRGTTEAFF

J gene: TRBJ1-1
clone size: -
D gene: -
V gene: TRBV12-5
CDR3 DNA: TGTGCTAGTGGTTTGGTACTGGCGACCCGAGGCACTGAAGCTTTCTTT
CDR3 protein: CASGLVLATRGTEAFF

J gene: TRBJ1-4
clone size: -
D gene: TRBD1
V gene: TRBV3-1/TRBV3-2
CDR3 DNA: TGTGCCAGCAGCCAACAGGGGGCAACTAATGAAAAACTGTTTTTT
CDR3 protein: CASSQQGATNEKLFF

J gene: TRBJ2-1
clone size: -
D gene: TRBD1
V gene: TRBV7-3
CDR3 DNA: TGTGCCAGCAGCCAGACAGGGGGATCCTACAATGAGCAGTTCTTC
CDR3 protein: CASSQTGGSYNEQFF

J gene: TRBJ2-5
clone size: -
D gene: TRBD2
V gene: TRBV4-2
CDR3 DNA: TGTGCCAGCAGCCAAGGGGCTAGCGGGGGGGCCGATGAGACCCAGTACTTC
CDR3 protein: CASSQGASGGADETQYF

J gene: TRBJ2-5
clone size: -
D gene: -
V gene: TRBV12-3/TRBV12-4
CDR3 DNA: TGTGCCAGCAGCCCGCCGGGGGTTAAGACCCAGTACTTC
CDR3 protein: CASSPPGVKTQYF

J gene: TRBJ1-2
clone size: few
D gene: -
V gene: TRBV30
CDR3 DNA: TGTGCCTGGGGGGCAGGGTATGGCTACACCTTC
CDR3 protein: CAWGAGYGYTF

J gene: TRBJ2-5
clone size: once
D gene: -
V gene: TRBV12-3/TRBV12-4
CDR3 DNA: TGTGCCAGCAGTCACTATCTAGGAGAGACCCAGTACTTC
CDR3 protein: CASSHYLGETQYF

J gene: TRBJ1-1
clone size: -
D gene: TRBD1
V gene: TRBV5-1
CDR3 DNA: TGCGCCAGCAGGCCTAGTCCGGACAGGTCGAACACTGAAGCTTTCTTT
CDR3 protein: CASRPSPDRSNTEAFF

J gene: TRBJ1-3
clone size: -
D gene: -
V gene: TRBV7-2
CDR3 DNA: TGTGCCAGCAGCCTCTCGGGGGGCTCTGGAAACACCATATATTTT
CDR3 protein: CASSLSGGSGNTIYF

J gene: TRBJ1-6
clone size: -
D gene: TRBD1
V gene: TRBV27
CDR3 DNA: TGTGCAAGTTGGGGTCGTTCAGGGGGCAATTCACCCCTCCACTTT
CDR3 protein: CASWGRSGGNSPLHF

J gene: TRBJ1-4
clone size: -
D gene: -
V gene: TRBV7-8
CDR3 DNA: TGTGCCAGCAGCTTAGTCCGGGGGGGTGAAAAACTGTTTTTT
CDR3 protein: CASSLVRGGEKLFF

J gene: TRBJ1-2
clone size: -
D gene: TRBD1
V gene: TRBV24-1
CDR3 DNA: TGTGCCACCAGTCCTGACAGGGGTTATGGCTACACCTTC
CDR3 protein: CATSPDRGYGYTF

J gene: TRBJ1-1
clone size: -
D gene: TRBD1
V gene: TRBV9
CDR3 DNA: TGTGCCAGCAGCTCACTGGGACAGACTAACACTGAAGCTTTCTTT
CDR3 protein: CASSSLGQTNTEAFF

J gene: TRBJ1-1
clone size: few
D gene: -
V gene: TRBV5-1
CDR3 DNA: TGCGCCAGCAGCCCCCCCGGGGTAACGAACACTGAAGCTTTCTTT
CDR3 protein: CASSPPGVTNTEAFF

J gene: TRBJ1-2
clone size: -
D gene: -
V gene: TRBV5-1
CDR3 DNA: TGCGCCAGCAGCTTGGTCGGAGGGCAGATGAATGGCTACACCTTC
CDR3 protein: CASSLVGGQMNGYTF

J gene: TRBJ1-5
clone size: -
D gene: TRBD1
V gene: TRBV29-1
CDR3 DNA: TGCAGCGTTCGGGACAGGGAAAATCAGCCCCAGCATTTT
CDR3 protein: CSVRDRENQPQHF

J gene: TRBJ2-3
clone size: -
D gene: -
V gene: TRBV7-9
CDR3 DNA: TGTGCCAGCAGCTCCCCCGCAGCGGTGATCACAGATACGCAGTATTTT
CDR3 protein: CASSSPAAVITDTQYF

J gene: TRBJ1-1
clone size: -
D gene: -
V gene: TRBV19
CDR3 DNA: TGTGCCAGTAACACGAGGACGGGGTTGCGCACTGAAGCTTTCTTT
CDR3 protein: CASNTRTGLRTEAFF

J gene: TRBJ2-2
clone size: -
D gene: TRBD2
V gene: TRBV29-1
CDR3 DNA: TGCAGCGTTGGGTCTCCCGGGAGGGTTACCGGGGAGCTGTTTTTT
CDR3 protein: CSVGSPGRVTGELFF

J gene: TRBJ2-5
clone size: -
D gene: -
V gene: TRBV9
CDR3 DNA: TGTGCCAGCAGCGCCCACCTACAAGAGACCCAGTACTTC
CDR3 protein: CASSAHLQETQYF

J gene: TRBJ2-1
clone size: -
D gene: TRBD2
V gene: TRBV13
CDR3 DNA: TGTGCCAGCAGCCGAAGCGGGGGGGCCTTCGATGAGCAGTTCTTC
CDR3 protein: CASSRSGGAFDEQFF

J gene: TRBJ2-5
clone size: -
D gene: -
V gene: TRBV29-1
CDR3 DNA: TGCAGCGTTAGTTTGATCATCATCGGGGAGACCCAGTACTTC
CDR3 protein: CSVSLIIIGETQYF

J gene: TRBJ1-5
clone size: -
D gene: -
V gene: TRBV3-1/TRBV3-2
CDR3 DNA: TGTGCCAGCAGCCAAAACGGTGCGAATCAGCCCCAGCATTTT
CDR3 protein: CASSQNGANQPQHF

J gene: TRBJ2-1
clone size: once
D gene: TRBD1
V gene: TRBV11-3
CDR3 DNA: TGTGCCAGCAGCTTAGGGGACAGGGGCAATGAGCAGTTCTTC
CDR3 protein: CASSLGDRGNEQFF

J gene: TRBJ2-5
clone size: -
D gene: TRBD2
V gene: TRBV9
CDR3 DNA: TGTGCCAGCAGCGCCCCGCGGGGGGGCCTAGAGACCCAGTACTTC
CDR3 protein: CASSAPRGGLETQYF

J gene: TRBJ1-3
clone size: -
D gene: -
V gene: TRBV7-9
CDR3 DNA: TGTGCCAGCAGCTCAACCGGGTTTCTCTCCGGAAACACCATATATTTT
CDR3 protein: CASSSTGFLSGNTIYF

J gene: TRBJ2-1
clone size: -
D gene: TRBD2
V gene: TRBV11-1
CDR3 DNA: TGTGCCAGCAGCTTCGCGGGGGGGCGGTATGAGCAGTTCTTC
CDR3 protein: CASSFAGGRYEQFF

J gene: TRBJ1-3
clone size: -
D gene: TRBD1
V gene: TRBV7-2
CDR3 DNA: TGTGCCAGCAACCGACAGGGGGGAGCAAACACCATATATTTT
CDR3 protein: CASNRQGGANTIYF

J gene: TRBJ1-1
clone size: -
D gene: -
V gene: TRBV3-1/TRBV3-2
CDR3 DNA: TGTGCCAGCAGCCAAGAAGGGGAAGGGTCGGTGGATTTCTTT
CDR3 protein: CASSQEGEGSVDFF

J gene: TRBJ2-5
clone size: -
D gene: TRBD1
V gene: TRBV9
CDR3 DNA: TGTGCCAGCAGCGTTCAGGGGGCTGCGGAGGCCCAGTACTTC
CDR3 protein: CASSVQGAAEAQYF